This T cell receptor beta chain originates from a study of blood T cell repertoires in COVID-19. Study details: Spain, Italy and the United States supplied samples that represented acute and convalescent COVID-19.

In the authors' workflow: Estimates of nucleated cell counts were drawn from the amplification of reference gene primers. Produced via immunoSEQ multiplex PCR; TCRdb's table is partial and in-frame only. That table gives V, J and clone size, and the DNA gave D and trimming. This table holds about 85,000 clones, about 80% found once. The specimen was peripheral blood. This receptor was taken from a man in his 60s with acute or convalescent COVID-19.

CDR3 in amino acids: CASSQESPQDTSSYEQYF. In DNA form, the CDR3 reads TGTGCCAGCAGCCAAGAGTCCCCCCAGGACACCTCTTCCTACGAGCAGTACTTC. This chain uses TRBV3-1 (or the pseudogene TRBV3-2) with TRBJ2-7; possible D gene TRBD1, 5 bases. This CDR3 comprises 18 residues. V was trimmed by 0 bases and J by 1 base, leaving 19 bases between them. Per germline, CDR1 LGHDT and CDR2 YNNKEL (reference sequence).